This T cell receptor beta chain was retrieved from a study of identical twins. TCRdb used MiXCR to reprocess the 5' RACE reads, holding one entry per CDR3 protein. Among a few hundred thousand distinct CDR3 sequences listed, about 8% were seen once. CDR3 length: 15 residues. CDR1 and CDR2 (germline): MNHEY, SMNVEV (reference sequence). V was cut by 4 bases and J by 2 bases, with 15 bases left in between. This sample also appeared in a second study, on yellow fever vaccine responses in identical twins.

The receptor comes from a woman in her late teens or twenties in good health. What was sequenced was CD8+ T cells sorted from blood. V gene TRBV27 combines with J gene TRBJ2-7, with a possible D match to TRBD2 (5 bases). The CDR3 DNA sequence: TGTGCCAGCAGTTCCCGACTAATCGGGGCCTACGAGCAGTACTTC. This gives the protein CASSSRLIGAYEQYF.